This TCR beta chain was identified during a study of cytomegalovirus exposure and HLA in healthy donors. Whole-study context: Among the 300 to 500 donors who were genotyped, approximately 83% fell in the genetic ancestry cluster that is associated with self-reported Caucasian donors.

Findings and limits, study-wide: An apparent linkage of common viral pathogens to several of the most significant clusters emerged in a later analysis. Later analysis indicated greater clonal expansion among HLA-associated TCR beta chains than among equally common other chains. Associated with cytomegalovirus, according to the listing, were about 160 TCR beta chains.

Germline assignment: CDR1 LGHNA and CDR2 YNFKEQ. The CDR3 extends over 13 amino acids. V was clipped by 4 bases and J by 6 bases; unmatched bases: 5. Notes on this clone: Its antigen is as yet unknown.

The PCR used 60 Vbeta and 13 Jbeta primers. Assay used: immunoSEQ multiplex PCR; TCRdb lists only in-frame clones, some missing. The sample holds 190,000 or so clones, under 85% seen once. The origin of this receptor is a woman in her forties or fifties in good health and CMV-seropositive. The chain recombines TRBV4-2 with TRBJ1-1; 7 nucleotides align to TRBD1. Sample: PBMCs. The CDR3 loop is CASSPRDSPEAFF. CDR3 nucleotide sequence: TGTGCCAGCAGCCCCCGGGACAGCCCTGAAGCTTTCTTT.